This TCR beta chain came from a study of T cells after yellow fever vaccination. Overall study findings and caveats: Faster peaking, at day 5 versus 15, marked a secondary response that was weaker. Just a small share of clonotypes turned up in the CD4 compartment as well as the CD8 compartment.

This clonotype was found a few times. Its cognate antigen is unknown. Germline trimming cut 4 bases from V and 5 bases from J; bases unmatched to any gene: 13. Germline V CDR1 and CDR2: SGHRS, YFSETQ. The CDR3 totals 16 residues. In making TCR cDNA, 5'RACE template switching added a universal primer site and UMIs to it. TCRdb reprocessed the 5' RACE reads via MiXCR and lists one record per CDR3 protein. The sample contains 250,000 to 350,000 distinct CDR3 sequences, around 9.3% of which appear only once. The chain is built from TRBV5-1 and TRBJ2-7; 9 bases match TRBD1. This TCR was sampled from a man between 18 and 29 years old who received the YFV17D yellow fever vaccine. This sample comprised CD4+ T cells sorted from PBMCs, obtained 5 days after the yellow fever booster vaccination. CDR3 amino acids: CASSMGRGTGTHEQYF. The CDR3 bases are TGCGCCAGCAGCATGGGACGAGGGACAGGGACCCACGAGCAGTACTTC.